This TCR beta chain was profiled in a study of regulatory T cells in long-lasting Graves disease. General study points: Gene preferences differed: TRBV28, TRBJ1-2, TRBJ2-5 in persistent cases.

Sample time point: newly diagnosed GD, antithyroid drugs for less than 3 months. Preparation of the TCR library used RNA extracted from PBMCs. Graves' disease diagnosis followed American Thyroid Association guidelines. Patients came from an endocrinology department in Xi'an, China. Construction of the TCR beta libraries employed iRepertoire HTBI primers in conjunction with Arm-PCR of CDR3 regions. Authors' data handling: The samples yielded approximately 62 TRBV and roughly 14 TRBJ segments. TCRdb reprocessed the multiplex PCR reads with MiXCR, giving one entry per CDR3 protein. These V and J calls rely on TCRdb rather than the paper's analysis. Seen here are hundreds of thousands of distinct CDR3 sequences, more than 15% observed once, and the top ten hold 20% to 30%. The CDR3 consists of 13 residues. Germline loops: CDR1 SGDLS, CDR2 YYNGEE. V gave up 7 bases and J gave up 1 base, with 10 bases separating them.

This clonotype has only a few counts. Antigen specificity is unknown. These sequences were also reported in another study, on T cells in Graves' hyperthyroidism and ophthalmopathy.

The sequence came from a woman in her forties or fifties with Graves disease. The sequencing here drew on peripheral blood mononuclear cells (PBMCs), taken at new diagnosis, from a patient treated with antithyroid drugs. V gene TRBV9 combines with J gene TRBJ2-3; D unclear. The CDR3 DNA follows: TGTGCCAGCCAGCGTTGGGGCACAGATACGCAGTATTTT. Residues: CASQRWGTDTQYF.